Each of the 3 T cell receptor beta chains below was sequenced from the same sample in a study of blood T cell repertoires in COVID-19. Assay used: immunoSEQ multiplex PCR; TCRdb lists only in-frame clones, some missing. The sample carries around 180,000 clones, roughly 77% recorded once. Input material: peripheral blood. The receptors here all came from a man in his 70s with active or convalescent COVID-19.

The chain employs TRBV14 and TRBJ2-1; D is ambiguous. This CDR3 contains 15 residues. Germline CDR1 SGHDN, CDR2 FVKESK. V dropped 4 bases and J dropped 1 base, with 11 bases sitting between them. The CDR3 DNA reads TGTGCCAGCAGCCTAGCAATTAGGTCCTACAATGAGCAGTTCTTC. Protein: CASSLAIRSYNEQFF.

This clone was seen many times. The V and J genes are TRBV5-5 and TRBJ1-5; 7 nucleotides align to TRBD1. Germline CDR1 SGHKS, CDR2 YYEKEE (reference sequence). This CDR3 has 19 residues. V lost 4 bases to trimming and J lost 2 bases; unmatched junction nucleotides: 18. In DNA form, the CDR3 reads TGTGCCAGCAGCGTTTTTCCGGGACAGTCGCTTATGGGCAATCAGCCCCAGCATTTT. This encodes CASSVFPGQSLMGNQPQHF.

J is TRBJ1-4 and V is TRBV19, with 10 nucleotides matching TRBD1. The CDR3 has 16 amino acids. V trimming: 5 bases; J trimming: 6 bases; junction bases outside the gene matches: 9. Per germline, CDR1 LNHDA and CDR2 SQIVND (reference sequence). The CDR3, as DNA: TGTGCCAGTAGTTCTACCCCGGGACAGGGGTATGAAAAACTGTTTTTT. Translating gives CASSSTPGQGYEKLFF.